This record concerns one TCR beta chain sequence. The data stem from a study of blood T cell repertoires in COVID-19. As for the study in general: COVID-19 samples, acute and convalescent, were from the United States, Italy and Spain. The analysed material was cDNA or gDNA that came from T cells, B-cell-depleted T cells, or PBMCs.

V dropped 5 bases and J dropped 12; count of bases not matched to a gene: 13. The CDR3 covers 15 residues. From germline, CDR1 is MNHEY and CDR2 SVGEGT. As processed by the authors: Amplification of reference gene primers was used by the study to estimate nucleated cell counts. The table came from immunoSEQ multiplex PCR; TCRdb's copy has only in-frame clones and leaves some out. That table furnishes V, J and clone size, whereas the DNA furnished D and trimming. The sample consists of fewer than 55,000 clones, around 83% of them appearing once. This receptor was obtained from a man aged 50-59 years with acute or convalescent COVID-19. Sequenced input: peripheral blood. V gene TRBV6-2 or TRBV6-3 combines with J gene TRBJ2-2; TRBD2 agrees at 9 bases. CDR3 amino acids: CASSKGAGGPLKLFF. For the CDR3, the DNA is TGTGCCAGCAGTAAAGGTGCGGGAGGGCCTTTGAAGCTGTTTTTT.